One and the same sample provided the 25 T cell receptor beta chains below, sequenced in a study of cytomegalovirus exposure and HLA in healthy donors. The PCR employed 60 Vbeta primers together with 13 Jbeta primers. Profiled with immunoSEQ multiplex PCR; TCRdb holds only in-frame clones, not every one. The profile covers about 140,000 clones, with 70% to 85% appearing a single time and 1.5% to 2% taken by the ten largest. Material for sequencing was PBMCs. The receptors were gathered from a middle-aged man in good health and CMV-seronegative.

The gene calls are TRBV28 and TRBJ2-2; D possibly corresponds to TRBD1 (6 bases). Looked up from germline, CDR1 is MDHEN and CDR2 is SYDVKM. V shed 11 bases and J shed 3 bases, with 16 bases lying between them. There are 14 residues in the CDR3. The CDR3 sequence is CASQGPGDTGELFF. CDR3 DNA sequence: TGTGCCTCCCAGGGGCCCGGTGACACCGGGGAGCTGTTTTTT. The full variable domain, completed using reference TRBV28 and TRBJ2-2, is DVKVTQSSRYLVKRTGEKVFLECVQDMDHENMFWYRQDPGLGLRLIYFSYDVKMKEKGDIPEGYSVSREKKERFSLILESASTNQTSMYLCASQGPGDTGELFFGEGSRLTVL.

J is TRBJ2-7 and V is TRBV18; TRBD1 matches 8 bases. CDR1 and CDR2 (germline): KGHSH, LQKENI. V gave up 4 bases and J gave up 3 bases; unmatched junction bases: 11. The CDR3 loop spans 16 amino acids. CDR3 in amino acids: CASSQTVGTGNYEQYF. The CDR3 DNA follows: TGTGCCAGCTCACAGACAGTAGGGACAGGAAACTACGAGCAGTACTTC. The full variable domain, with the rest looked up from reference TRBV18 and TRBJ2-7, is NAGVMQNPRHLVRRRGQEARLRCSPMKGHSHVYWYRQLPEEGLKFMVYLQKENIIDESGMPKERFSAEFPKEGPSILRIQQVVRGDSAAYFCASSQTVGTGNYEQYFGPGTRLTVT.

There are a few counts of this clone. The chain joins TRBV6-5 to TRBJ1-2; no firm D call. This CDR3 is 13 amino acids long. CDR1 is MNHEY, CDR2 SVGAGI, per germline. Trimming left V 6 bases short and J 8 bases short, with 16 bases between. As DNA, the CDR3 is TGTGCCAGCAGCCCTGGAAACAACGGGGGCTACACCTTC. Translated, it gives CASSPGNNGGYTF.

The V call is TRBV5-4, the J call TRBJ2-7; 11 positions match TRBD2. After removal of 0 bases from V and 0 bases from J, the junction contained 2 bases not matched to a gene. The CDR3 loop spans 16 amino acids. Germline V lookup: CDR1 SGHNT, CDR2 YYREEE (reference sequence). The CDR3 is CASSLELAGDSYEQYF. As DNA, the CDR3 is TGTGCCAGCAGCTTGGAACTAGCGGGAGACTCCTACGAGCAGTACTTC.

This rearrangement joins TRBV19 to TRBJ1-2; TRBD1 agrees at 8 bases. With 7 bases clipped from V and 8 bases from J, the junction kept 3 bases outside the gene matches. CDR1 LNHDA and CDR2 SQIVND come from the germline V gene (reference sequence). The CDR3 extends over 11 amino acids. This chain's CDR3 is CASTGGPGYTF. DNA for the CDR3: TGTGCCAGTACAGGGGGCCCGGGCTACACCTTC.

The chain is built from TRBV7-9 and TRBJ2-5; 11 bases fit TRBD2. Germline CDR1 is SEHNR and CDR2 is FQNEAQ (reference sequence). CDR3 length equals 16 residues. The V and J ends lost 2 bases and 5 bases, in that order; junction bases with no gene match: 7. CDR3 region: CASSLFSGRAWETQYF. CDR3 bases: TGTGCCAGCAGCTTATTTAGCGGGAGGGCCTGGGAGACCCAGTACTTC. The whole variable domain, remainder taken from reference TRBV7-9 and TRBJ2-5, is DTGVSQNPRHKITKRGQNVTFRCDPISEHNRLYWYRQTLGQGPEFLTYFQNEAQLEKSRLLSDRFSAERPKGSFSTLEIQRTEQGDSAMYLCASSLFSGRAWETQYFGPGTRLLVL.

The rearrangement links TRBV28 to TRBJ2-3; 12 nucleotides line up with TRBD2. CDR1 and CDR2 from the germline V gene are MDHEN and SYDVKM. J lost 5 bases, V lost 2 bases, and 11 bases had no gene match. The CDR3 loop spans 18 amino acids. Here the CDR3 reads CASSLGATSGSNGDTQYF. The CDR3 nucleotides read TGTGCCAGCAGTTTAGGGGCGACTAGCGGGAGTAATGGAGATACGCAGTATTTT.

This clone has a single count. This chain uses TRBV11-2 with TRBJ2-7; 9 bases align to TRBD2. Germline values: CDR1 SGHAT, CDR2 FQNNGV. The CDR3 is 14 amino acids. J gave up 6 bases and V 5 bases, and 8 bases lay outside the gene matches. CDR3 DNA sequence: TGTGCCAGCAGCCGTGGTAGCGGGAGAGGCGAGCAGTACTTC. Residues: CASSRGSGRGEQYF.

The chain joins TRBV7-3 to TRBJ2-5; a possible D gene is TRBD1 (6 bases). Looked up from germline, CDR1 is SGHTA and CDR2 is FQGTGA. V shed 2 bases and J shed 4 bases, with 8 bases lying between them. There are 13 residues in the CDR3. This CDR3 is CASSLLRGETQYF. CDR3 nucleotide sequence: TGTGCCAGCAGCTTACTCAGGGGAGAGACCCAGTACTTC.

This clone was observed a handful of times. The chain employs TRBV29-1 and TRBJ2-1; TRBD2 agrees at 7 bases. CDR3 length equals 12 residues. The germline gives CDR1 SQVTM, CDR2 ANQGSEA. J was trimmed by 3 bases and V by 4 bases; bases with no gene match: 0. CDR3 region: CSVGDYYNEQFF. For the CDR3, the DNA is TGCAGCGTTGGGGACTACTACAATGAGCAGTTCTTC.

The chain couples TRBV5-1 to TRBJ2-3; maybe TRBD1 (6 bases). In germline, CDR1 is SGHRS, CDR2 YFSETQ. This CDR3 contains 13 residues. Trimming cost V 7 bases and J 4 bases, with 13 bases left between them. The CDR3 loop is CASGIEGADTQYF. In DNA, the CDR3 is TGCGCCAGCGGTATTGAGGGGGCAGATACGCAGTATTTT.

The chain links TRBV4-1 to TRBJ1-2; the match to TRBD1 covers 8 bases. Trimming cost V 4 bases and J 8 bases; bases outside gene matches: 9. Germline V lookup: CDR1 MGHRA, CDR2 YSYEKL. The CDR3 is made up of 14 amino acids. CDR3 residues: CASSLMSDRDGYTF. DNA of the CDR3: TGCGCCAGCAGCCTGATGTCGGACAGGGACGGCTACACCTTC.

This clone was counted once. The genes are TRBV4-1 and TRBJ2-5; D not resolved. The J call may be wrong; the DNA end is better matched by TRBJ2-7. This CDR3 has 15 amino acids. Germline CDR1 and CDR2: MGHRA and YSYEKL. The CDR3 region is CASSQLGGATYEQYF. The DNA for the CDR3 is TGCGCCAGCAGCCAACTCGGCGGAGCTACCTACGAGCAGTACTTC.

This clone was detected a few times. J is TRBJ2-7 and V is TRBV4-2; 8 bases line up with TRBD2. V dropped 0 bases and J dropped 2; count of bases not matched to a gene: 6. This CDR3 is built from 16 residues. Germline V gives CDR1 LGHNA, CDR2 YNFKEQ. The CDR3 DNA sequence: TGTGCCAGCAGCCAAGATAGCGGGACCGATCCCTACGAGCAGTACTTC. It encodes CASSQDSGTDPYEQYF.

A few counts support this clone. V is TRBV5-4 and J is TRBJ2-7; perhaps TRBD2 as D (6 bases). CDR1 and CDR2 (germline): SGHNT, YYREEE (reference sequence). Trimming left V 3 bases short and J 3 bases short, with 10 bases between. The CDR3 totals 13 residues. This CDR3 is CASSWPGVYEQYF. The CDR3, as DNA: TGTGCCAGCAGCTGGCCGGGGGTCTACGAGCAGTACTTC.

This clone was seen more than once but under ten times. The gene calls are TRBV6-5 and TRBJ2-3, with a weak D call TRBD2 (9 bases). Germline V gene sequence: CDR1 MNHEY, CDR2 SVGAGI. This CDR3 comprises 15 residues. V lost 5 bases and J 4 bases, leaving 16 bases between the germline ends. The CDR3: CASSGQGGGADTQYF. CDR3 bases: TGTGCCAGCAGTGGACAGGGCGGGGGGGCAGATACGCAGTATTTT.

This chain uses TRBV5-1 with TRBJ2-5; 15 bases match TRBD2. CDR3 length: 16 residues. CDR1 and CDR2 from the germline V gene are SGHRS and YFSETQ. V trimming: 0 bases; J trimming: 5 bases; junction bases outside the gene matches: 2. CDR3 residues: CASSLGGLAGGETQYF. For the CDR3, the DNA is TGCGCCAGCAGCTTGGGAGGACTAGCGGGAGGGGAGACCCAGTACTTC.

This clone was seen more than once but under ten times. V usage is TRBV7-6 and J usage is TRBJ2-3; D is perhaps TRBD2 (7 bases). This CDR3 has 15 residues. Germline-derived CDR1 and CDR2 are SGHVS and FNYEAQ. Trimming removed 4 bases at V and 5 bases at J, with 16 bases between. The CDR3 nucleotides are TGTGCCAGCAGCTGGGCGGGAGAGGGGGGAGATACGCAGTATTTT. Protein sequence: CASSWAGEGGDTQYF.

V is TRBV12-5 and J is TRBJ2-2, with 8 bases that match TRBD1. The CDR3 contains 15 residues. Per germline, CDR1 LGHNT and CDR2 FRNRAP. The ends lost 5 bases at V and 1 base at J; junction bases unmatched: 3. The CDR3 here is CASGIDRGNTGELFF. The CDR3 nucleotides are TGTGCTAGTGGTATCGACAGGGGGAACACCGGGGAGCTGTTTTTT. Full variable domain (missing parts from reference TRBV12-5 and TRBJ2-2): DARVTQTPRHKVTEMGQEVTMRCQPILGHNTVFWYRQTMMQGLELLAYFRNRAPLDDSGMPKDRFSAEMPDATLATLKIQPSEPRDSAVYFCASGIDRGNTGELFFGEGSRLTVL.

This chain uses TRBV6-5 with TRBJ2-2; TRBD1 agrees at 7 bases. Per the germline V gene, CDR1 is MNHEY and CDR2 is SVGAGI. Trimming removed 6 bases from V and 8 bases from J; junction bases left unmatched: 9. The length of the CDR3 is 14 residues. In DNA form, the CDR3 reads TGTGCCAGCAGAAAACCGGGACAGTCTGGGGAGCTGTTTTTT. Translation: CASRKPGQSGELFF.

This rearrangement joins TRBV18 to TRBJ1-4; TRBD1 might be the D (6 bases). From germline, CDR1 is KGHSH and CDR2 LQKENI. Trimming stripped 2 bases from V and 5 bases from J, with 6 bases between. This CDR3 contains 13 residues. The CDR3 DNA reads TGTGCCAGCTCACCAAGGGGGAATGAAAAACTGTTTTTT. Amino acids: CASSPRGNEKLFF. Filled out from reference TRBV18 and TRBJ1-4, the complete variable domain reads NAGVMQNPRHLVRRRGQEARLRCSPMKGHSHVYWYRQLPEEGLKFMVYLQKENIIDESGMPKERFSAEFPKEGPSILRIQQVVRGDSAAYFCASSPRGNEKLFFGSGTQLSVL.

The CDR3 spells CASSITGKSVGYTF. In nucleotides, the CDR3 is TGTGCCAGTAGTATAACAGGGAAAAGTGTGGGCTACACCTTC. The chain carries TRBV19 and TRBJ1-2, with D possibly being TRBD1 (6 bases). Looked up from germline, CDR1 is LNHDA and CDR2 is SQIVND (reference sequence). The V end lost 2 bases, the J end lost 8 bases, and 15 bases lay between the germline ends. The CDR3 has 14 residues.

The genes are TRBV25-1 and TRBJ2-7; D unclear. V was shortened by 8 bases and J by 5 bases, with 16 bases between the two germline ends. From germline, CDR1 is MGHDK and CDR2 SYGVNS. The CDR3 is made up of 13 amino acids. CDR3 DNA sequence: TGTGCCAGCTCGACCTGGAGATTCGACGAGCAGTACTTC. Its protein product is CASSTWRFDEQYF.

The chain links TRBV7-6 to TRBJ2-2; 12 nucleotides match TRBD2. Germline V gene lookup returns CDR1 SGHVS and CDR2 FNYEAQ. The trim removed 5 bases at V and 4 bases at J, leaving 8 bases unmatched. CDR3 length equals 17 residues. CDR3 amino acids: CASSPTSGRSSTGELFF. The CDR3 DNA reads TGTGCCAGCAGCCCGACTAGCGGGAGATCGAGCACCGGGGAGCTGTTTTTT.

In this sample, this clone turned up once. J is TRBJ1-3 and V is TRBV4-1, with 9 nucleotides matching TRBD1. The CDR3 extends over 15 amino acids. Germline CDR1 reads MGHRA; CDR2 reads YSYEKL. Trimming at V came to 3 bases and at J to 2 bases, leaving 2 bases not matched to a gene. In nucleotides, the CDR3 is TGCGCCAGCAGCCATTGGGACAGGGCTGGAAACACCATATATTTT. It encodes CASSHWDRAGNTIYF.